These 23 T cell receptor beta chains came from one sample sequenced in a study of blood T cell repertoires in COVID-19 (dated by TCRdb to 2020 to 2021). The library was generated by the immunoSEQ multiplex PCR assay. TCRdb re-hosts the immuneACCESS table, in-frame sequences only. Its copies lack some clones; in the studies checked, an unresolved V gene accounts for under half of them, and the cause for the rest is not known. Present in this sample are 450,000 or so clones, roughly 89% of which were seen just once. The ten top clones hold over 0.7% of the sample. Sequencing was carried out using peripheral blood. These receptors all come from a man in his late teens or twenties with COVID-19, enrolled during active disease.

The V call is TRBV2, the J call TRBJ2-1; TRBD1 agrees at 7 bases. Germline CDR1 reads SNHLY; CDR2 reads FYNNEI. The CDR3 is 14 residues long. Trimming took 6 bases from V and 0 from J; bases not matched to a gene: 2. The CDR3 coding sequence is TGTGCCAGCAGGGGGACAGTCTCCTACAATGAGCAGTTCTTC. This gives the protein CASRGTVSYNEQFF.

This chain's CDR3 is CASSLRTSGGLTANTGELFF. The CDR3 nucleotides are TGCGCCAGCAGCTTACGGACTAGCGGGGGGCTAACCGCGAACACCGGGGAGCTGTTTTTT. The rearrangement uses TRBV4-1 and TRBJ2-2; 14 bases align to TRBD2. Germline V CDR1 and CDR2: MGHRA, YSYEKL. The CDR3 length is 20 residues. V was pared by 5 bases and J by 0 bases, with 11 bases of the junction left unmatched.

This chain connects TRBV2 to TRBJ1-6; D possibly corresponds to TRBD1 (6 bases). There are 15 residues in the CDR3. Germline V CDR1 and CDR2: SNHLY, FYNNEI. V was clipped by 8 bases and J by 2 bases, with 13 bases between them. CDR3 amino acids: CASRAGEAYNSPLHF. The CDR3 region has the DNA TGTGCCAGCCGAGCAGGGGAAGCCTATAATTCACCCCTCCACTTT.

This clone has a single count. V gene TRBV6-5 combines with J gene TRBJ2-7; D unclear. This CDR3 is built from 11 residues. Germline CDR1 MNHEY, CDR2 SVGAGI. The V end lost 5 bases, the J end lost 3 bases, and 5 bases lay between the germline ends. The DNA for the CDR3 is TGTGCCAGCAGTCGACTCTACGAGCAGTACTTC. Its translation is CASSRLYEQYF.

The rearrangement joins TRBV7-9 to TRBJ2-5; the match to TRBD2 covers 12 bases. The CDR3 runs 17 residues. Unmatched junction bases numbered 9, after V lost 5 bases and J lost 2 bases. CDR1 and CDR2 from the germline V gene are SEHNR and FQNEAQ (reference sequence). This CDR3 is CASSPWTSGVEQETQYF. The CDR3, as DNA: TGTGCCAGCAGCCCTTGGACTAGCGGGGTTGAACAAGAGACCCAGTACTTC.

The chain carries TRBV7-8 and TRBJ2-3, with D perhaps TRBD2 (5 bases). The CDR3 is 14 amino acids. Germline lookup yields CDR1 SGHVS and CDR2 FQNEAQ. The V and J ends lost 5 bases and 4 bases respectively, with 13 bases between them. The CDR3: CASSPLRDSDTQYF. The CDR3 nucleotides read TGTGCCAGCAGCCCTCTCCGGGATTCAGATACGCAGTATTTT.

For this clone: The same CDR3 arises from other DNA sequences in this sample as well. The genes are TRBV7-9 and TRBJ2-1; TRBD1 aligns across 7 bases. Per germline, CDR1 SEHNR and CDR2 FQNEAQ (reference sequence). The CDR3 extends over 14 amino acids. Losses at the gene ends were 5 bases for V and 9 bases for J; bases not matched to a gene: 10. For the CDR3, the DNA is TGTGCCAGCAGCCCGACCTCGACAGGGTCTGAGCAGTTCTTC. Its translation: CASSPTSTGSEQFF.

This chain joins TRBV18 and TRBJ1-1; a possible D gene is TRBD1 (5 bases). The CDR3 length is 13 residues. V lost 3 bases, J lost 5 bases, and 10 bases lay in between. Germline V gene lookup returns CDR1 KGHSH and CDR2 LQKENI. The CDR3 region has the DNA TGTGCCAGCTCACCCGACAGTCGGACTGAAGCTTTCTTT. It yields the protein CASSPDSRTEAFF. Full variable domain (missing parts from reference TRBV18 and TRBJ1-1): NAGVMQNPRHLVRRRGQEARLRCSPMKGHSHVYWYRQLPEEGLKFMVYLQKENIIDESGMPKERFSAEFPKEGPSILRIQQVVRGDSAAYFCASSPDSRTEAFFGQGTRLTVV.

The chain uses TRBV6-5 and TRBJ2-3, with 7 bases fitting TRBD1. CDR1 is MNHEY, CDR2 SVGAGI, per germline. V lost 8 bases, J lost 6 bases, and 11 bases stayed unmatched. This CDR3 is built from 14 residues. The CDR3 nucleotides read TGTGCCAGCTCTAGTCCGGACAGGCCCGATACGCAGTATTTT. Residues: CASSSPDRPDTQYF.

The chain couples TRBV13 to TRBJ2-2; D possibly corresponds to TRBD2 (6 bases). CDR3 length equals 15 residues. Trimming took 5 bases from V and 3 from J, leaving 13 bases between them. Germline CDR1 PRHDT, CDR2 FYEKMQ (reference sequence). CDR3 DNA: TGTGCCAGCAGCCCTACAGGAGGGGACACCGGGGAGCTGTTTTTT. Translating gives CASSPTGGDTGELFF.

The chain recombines TRBV9 with TRBJ1-2, with a tentative D call TRBD1 (5 bases). V dropped 2 bases and J dropped 4 bases, with 18 bases sitting between them. Looked up from germline, CDR1 is SGDLS and CDR2 is YYNGEE. This CDR3 is 16 amino acids long. CDR3 sequence: CASSVGGAGAFYGYTF. Written as DNA, the CDR3 is TGTGCCAGCAGCGTGGGTGGGGCAGGAGCGTTCTATGGCTACACCTTC.

This clone was recorded once. This sequence joins TRBV7-9 and TRBJ1-2; D call uncertain. The V end was cut by 7 bases, the J end by 3 bases, with 21 bases between. Per germline, CDR1 SEHNR and CDR2 FQNEAQ (reference sequence). The CDR3 is 16 amino acids. Written as DNA, the CDR3 is TGTGCCAGCAACTCAGAAAGGCGGGGATCGGACTATGGCTACACCTTC. This codes for CASNSERRGSDYGYTF.

The V gene is TRBV3-1 (or the pseudogene TRBV3-2), the J gene TRBJ2-7, with D perhaps matching TRBD1 (6 bases). Germline CDR1 and CDR2: LGHDT and YNNKEL (reference sequence). Trimming shortened V by 1 base and J by 4 bases, and 8 bases separated the two germline ends. This CDR3 has 13 residues. CDR3 residues: CASSQGQDYEQYF. CDR3 sequence (DNA): TGTGCCAGCAGCCAAGGACAGGATTACGAGCAGTACTTC.

The chain joins TRBV5-1 to TRBJ1-4; D is unclear. Germline CDR1 reads SGHRS; CDR2 reads YFSETQ. V lost 4 bases to trimming and J lost 8 bases, with 18 bases between them. The CDR3 sequence is 15 residues long. The chain's CDR3 is CASSRTLAGLEKLFF. The CDR3 DNA follows: TGCGCCAGCAGCAGGACCCTTGCGGGCCTGGAAAAACTGTTTTTT.

Note on this clone: Other DNA sequences in the sample encode the same CDR3. The rearrangement uses TRBV3-1 (or the pseudogene TRBV3-2) and TRBJ2-3; 8 bases line up with TRBD2. Losses at the gene ends were 4 bases for V and 0 bases for J; bases not matched to a gene: 3. Germline values: CDR1 LGHDT, CDR2 YNNKEL (reference sequence). There are 15 residues in the CDR3. CDR3: CASSPTSGSTDTQYF. In nucleotides, the CDR3 is TGTGCCAGCAGCCCAACTAGCGGTAGCACAGATACGCAGTATTTT.

The CDR3: CASSLALTENEKLFF. In DNA form, the CDR3 reads TGTGCCAGCAGCTTAGCGCTGACAGAGAATGAAAAACTGTTTTTT. V is TRBV7-9 and J is TRBJ1-4; the D gene is possibly TRBD1 (5 bases). The CDR3 extends over 15 amino acids. Germline-derived CDR1 and CDR2 are SEHNR and FQNEAQ (reference sequence). V was trimmed by 0 bases and J by 5 bases, leaving 10 bases between them.

The chain employs TRBV11-1 and TRBJ1-4; D not certain. CDR1 is SGHAT, CDR2 FQDESV, per germline (reference sequence). Trimming removed 3 bases from V and 4 bases from J, with 6 bases in between. The CDR3 extends over 13 amino acids. The CDR3: CASSLGDNEKLFF. For the CDR3, the DNA is TGTGCCAGCAGCTTGGGAGATAATGAAAAACTGTTTTTT.

The chain combines TRBV10-3 with TRBJ1-5; tentatively, D is TRBD1 (6 bases). Trimming removed 3 bases at V and 5 bases at J, with 17 bases between. The germline V gene encodes CDR1 ENHRY and CDR2 SYGVKD. This CDR3 comprises 16 residues. CDR3 loop: CAISEGGGRLDQPQHF. The CDR3 coding sequence is TGTGCCATCAGTGAAGGGGGGGGGCGTTTGGATCAGCCCCAGCATTTT.

The chain has TRBV5-1 and TRBJ1-1; perhaps TRBD1 as D (6 bases). The CDR3 spans 15 residues. Germline CDR1 reads SGHRS; CDR2 reads YFSETQ. The V and J ends lost 2 bases and 4 bases respectively, with 15 bases between them. Here the CDR3 reads CASSLYTGSGTEAFF. DNA of the CDR3: TGCGCCAGCAGCTTATATACAGGGTCTGGCACTGAAGCTTTCTTT.

The chain carries TRBV19 and TRBJ1-5, with D tentatively TRBD1 (6 bases). Germline V gene lookup returns CDR1 LNHDA and CDR2 SQIVND (reference sequence). The CDR3 covers 14 residues. The V end lost 4 bases, the J end lost 6 bases, and 13 bases lay between the germline ends. In nucleotides, the CDR3 is TGTGCCAGTAGTAACAGGGAATTGGGTCAGCCCCAGCATTTT. Translation: CASSNRELGQPQHF. The full variable domain, completed using reference TRBV19 and TRBJ1-5, is DGGITQSPKYLFRKEGQNVTLSCEQNLNHDAMYWYRQDPGQGLRLIYYSQIVNDFQKGDIAEGYSVSREKKESFPLTVTSAQKNPTAFYLCASSNRELGQPQHFGDGTRLSIL.

As concerns this clone: Other DNA sequences within the sample encode an identical CDR3. The V call is TRBV6-5, the J call TRBJ1-5; weak D call: TRBD1 (5 bases). The CDR3 is 13 amino acids. The germline V gene has CDR1 MNHEY and CDR2 SVGAGI. The ends were cut back, 5 bases at V and 3 bases at J, with 8 bases in the middle. This chain's CDR3 is CASSTRDNQPQHF. Written as DNA, the CDR3 is TGTGCCAGCAGTACCAGGGACAATCAGCCCCAGCATTTT.

The rearrangement joins TRBV27 to TRBJ2-1; 10 bases match TRBD2. Trimming cost V 5 bases and J 0 bases; bases outside gene matches: 7. Germline CDR1 MNHEY, CDR2 SMNVEV (reference sequence). The CDR3 spans 17 residues. The CDR3 coding sequence is TGTGCCAGCAGTCTACGGACTAGCGGAAGCTCCTACAATGAGCAGTTCTTC. Residues: CASSLRTSGSSYNEQFF.

The chain joins TRBV20-1 to TRBJ1-3; no reliable D call. The germline gives CDR1 DFQATT, CDR2 SNEGSKA (reference sequence). V was shortened by 3 bases and J by 0 bases, with 18 bases between the two germline ends. The CDR3 contains 17 residues. CDR3 sequence: CSASPYLRYNSGNTIYF. CDR3 coding DNA: TGCAGTGCTAGTCCCTACCTGCGGTACAACTCTGGAAACACCATATATTTT.